This T cell receptor beta chain is from a study of neurological immune-mediated disorders. This clonotype was seen ten or more times. The junction shows a germline mismatch at one end, possibly a read error. There are 14 residues in the CDR3. CDR1 and CDR2 (germline): SGDLS, YYNGEE. Each CDR3 protein is one row after TCRdb ran MiXCR on the 5' RACE reads. The table lists fewer than 40,000 distinct CDR3 sequences, around 5.9% of them singletons, with approximately 2% in the top ten. This sequence originates from a woman aged 50 to 60 in good health. Sequenced: CD4+ T cells from blood. The chain is built from TRBV9 and TRBJ2-1, with D tentatively TRBD2 (5 bases). The CDR3 nucleotides are TGTGCCAGCAGTGTAGGACTCGGATACAATGAGCAGTTCTTC. Protein product: CASSVGLGYNEQFF.